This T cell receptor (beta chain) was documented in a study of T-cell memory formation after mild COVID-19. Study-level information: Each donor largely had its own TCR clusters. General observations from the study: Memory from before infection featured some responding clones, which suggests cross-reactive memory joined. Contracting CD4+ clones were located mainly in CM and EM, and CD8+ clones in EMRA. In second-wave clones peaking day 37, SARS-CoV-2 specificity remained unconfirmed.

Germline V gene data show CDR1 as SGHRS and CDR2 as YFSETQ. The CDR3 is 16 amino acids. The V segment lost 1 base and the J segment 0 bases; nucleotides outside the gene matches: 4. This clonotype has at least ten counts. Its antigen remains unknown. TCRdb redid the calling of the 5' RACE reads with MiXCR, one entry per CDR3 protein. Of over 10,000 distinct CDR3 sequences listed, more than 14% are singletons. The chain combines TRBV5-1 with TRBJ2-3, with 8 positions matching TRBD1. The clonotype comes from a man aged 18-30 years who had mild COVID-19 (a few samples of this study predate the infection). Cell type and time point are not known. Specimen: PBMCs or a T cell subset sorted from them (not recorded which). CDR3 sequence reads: CASSLPRQGSTDTQYF. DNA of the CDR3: TGCGCCAGCAGCTTGCCCCGACAGGGGAGCACAGATACGCAGTATTTT. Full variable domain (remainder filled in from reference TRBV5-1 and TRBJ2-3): KAGVTQTPRYLIKTRGQQVTLSCSPISGHRSVSWYQQTPGQGLQFLFEYFSETQRNKGNFPGRFSGRQFSNSRSEMNVSTLELGDSALYLCASSLPRQGSTDTQYFGPGTRLTVL.